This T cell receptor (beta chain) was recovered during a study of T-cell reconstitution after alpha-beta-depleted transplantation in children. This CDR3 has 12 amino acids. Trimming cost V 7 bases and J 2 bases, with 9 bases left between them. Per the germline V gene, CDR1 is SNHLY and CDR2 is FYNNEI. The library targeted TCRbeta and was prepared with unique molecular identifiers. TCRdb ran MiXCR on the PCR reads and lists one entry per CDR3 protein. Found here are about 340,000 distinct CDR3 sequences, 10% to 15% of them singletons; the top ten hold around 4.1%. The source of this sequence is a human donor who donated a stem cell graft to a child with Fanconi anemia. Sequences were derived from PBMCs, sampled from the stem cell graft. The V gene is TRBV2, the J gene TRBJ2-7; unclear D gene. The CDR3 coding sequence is TGTGCCAGCAACCGCGTCGCCTACGAGCAGTACTTC. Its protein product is CASNRVAYEQYF.